This section outlines one T cell receptor (beta chain) sequence together with its context. This entry comes from a study of blood T cell repertoires in COVID-19. Study in general: Sources were T cells, B-cell-depleted T cells, or PBMCs; the material itself was cDNA or gDNA.

Per the original methods: Reference gene primer amplification gave nucleated cell count estimates. Clones were sequenced by immunoSEQ multiplex PCR, and TCRdb holds only the in-frame ones, with some missing. V, J and clone size reflect that table, while D and trimming were determined from the DNA. The profile covers under 45,000 clones, with approximately 86% appearing a single time and over 5% taken by the ten largest. V lost 4 bases and J lost 0, with 11 bases in between. This CDR3 is built from 14 residues. CDR1 SGHRS and CDR2 YFSETQ come from the germline V gene. The clonotype comes from a man in his forties or fifties with active COVID-19. This sequence joins TRBV5-1 and TRBJ2-7; D remains unclear. The sequencing sample was made of peripheral blood. The CDR3 sequence is CASSLDLSSYEQYF. As DNA, the CDR3 is TGCGCCAGCAGCCTCGACTTGAGCTCCTACGAGCAGTACTTC.